This T cell receptor beta chain came from a study of T cell responses to AZD1222 COVID-19 vaccine. Findings of the study overall: Just five or six AZD1222 recipients were seropositive at baseline. Sampling that yielded the repertoires occurred only after the peak T cell response. Vaccination with two AZD1222 doses was followed by a rise in Spike-specific TCR breadth and depth.

CDR3 length: 18 amino acids. The germline V gene has CDR1 SNHLY and CDR2 FYNNEI. V gave up 1 base and J gave up 6 bases; unmatched junction bases: 9. There are a few counts of this clone. Its antigen is not known. Repertoires were generated with immunoSEQ multiplex PCR, while TCRdb's copy carries only in-frame clones and drops some. The sample holds 95,000 to 110,000 clones; over 80% are singletons and the top ten take around 8.7%. The sample was peripheral blood, taken on day 0 of AZD1222 vaccination. The source of this sequence is an adult in good health. J is TRBJ1-6 and V is TRBV2; TRBD1 matches 10 bases. The CDR3 loop is CASSEEGTGAFANSPLHF. CDR3 nucleotides: TGTGCCAGCAGTGAAGAGGGGACAGGGGCGTTTGCTAATTCACCCCTCCACTTT.